This is a list of T cell receptor beta chains from one sample in a study of cytomegalovirus exposure and HLA in healthy donors. Here immunoSEQ multiplex PCR was the method, and the copy in TCRdb shows in-frame clones only, minus some. The repertoire table contains over 80,000 clones. Material: PBMCs. The receptors stem from a girl under 18 in good health and CMV-seropositive. Both conserved end residues are part of each CDR3. A D gene is named only where the DNA matches it firmly.

>TRBD2|TRBV4-3|TRBJ2-1
CASSQDPGGSINEQFF
TGCGCCAGCAGCCAAGACCCGGGGGGGAGTATAAATGAGCAGTTCTTC
>TRBD1|TRBV10-3|TRBJ2-1
CAISRGTDPYNEQFF
TGTGCCATCAGCAGAGGGACAGACCCCTACAATGAGCAGTTCTTC
>TRBD1|TRBV4-1|TRBJ2-3
CASSRDRGTDTQYF
TGCGCCAGCAGCCGGGACAGGGGCACAGATACGCAGTATTTT
>.|TRBV4-3|TRBJ2-1
CASSQLTSRGSDNEQFF
TGCGCCAGCAGCCAATTGACTAGCAGGGGTTCCGACAATGAGCAGTTCTTC
>.|TRBV7-6|TRBJ1-1
CASSLRWEAEAFF
TGTGCCAGCAGCTTGAGGTGGGAGGCTGAAGCTTTCTTT
>TRBD2|TRBV7-6|TRBJ2-2
CASSLRLAGGGVNTGELFF
TGTGCCAGCAGCCTCCGACTAGCGGGGGGGGGAGTAAACACCGGGGAGCTGTTTTTT
>.|TRBV4-2|TRBJ1-2
CASSPTSGREAYGYTF
TGTGCCAGCAGCCCAACCAGTGGCAGGGAGGCCTATGGCTACACCTTC
>.|TRBV30|TRBJ2-5
CAWSGVRGETQYF
TGTGCCTGGAGTGGGGTTAGGGGGGAGACCCAGTACTTC
>TRBD1|TRBV6-5|TRBJ2-3
CASSAGQGGTDTQYF
TGTGCCAGCAGCGCTGGACAGGGTGGGACAGATACGCAGTATTTT
>.|TRBV6-5|TRBJ1-1
CASTNRRGNTEAFF
TGTGCCAGCACCAACCGGAGGGGGAACACTGAAGCTTTCTTT
>TRBD1|TRBV7-7|TRBJ2-2
CASSPRAGQGVTGELFF
TGTGCTAGCAGCCCCCGTGCGGGACAGGGGGTCACCGGGGAGCTGTTTTTT
>TRBD1|TRBV4-3|TRBJ2-2
CASSRDKGIGTGGLRTGELFF
TGCGCCAGCAGCCGGGACAAAGGAATCGGGACAGGGGGGCTGAGGACCGGGGAGCTGTTTTTT
>.|TRBV29-1|TRBJ1-1
CSVVGRTEAFF
TGCAGCGTTGTGGGGAGAACTGAAGCTTTCTTT
>.|TRBV15|TRBJ1-5
CATSRETASGQPQHF
TGTGCCACCAGCAGAGAAACAGCCTCGGGGCAGCCCCAGCATTTT
>TRBD2|TRBV6-1|TRBJ2-7
CASASGGAGAYEQYF
TGTGCCAGCGCTAGCGGGGGGGCAGGGGCCTACGAGCAGTACTTC
>.|TRBV7-8|TRBJ1-2
CASSLDSTSTRYGYTF
TGTGCCAGCAGCTTAGATAGCACATCTACTCGCTATGGCTACACCTTC
>TRBD2|TRBV9|TRBJ2-1
CASSANPYGGGEDNEQFF
TGTGCCAGCAGCGCCAACCCTTATGGCGGGGGGGAGGACAATGAGCAGTTCTTC
>TRBD1|TRBV19|TRBJ2-5
CASGTGDETQYF
TGTGCCAGTGGGACAGGGGACGAGACCCAGTACTTC
>.|TRBV7-3|TRBJ2-2
CASSLIADNTGELFF
TGTGCCAGCAGCTTAATAGCGGATAACACCGGGGAGCTGTTTTTT
>.|TRBV19|TRBJ1-1
CASTRGATEAFF
TGTGCCAGTACCAGGGGTGCGACTGAAGCTTTCTTT
>.|TRBV5-1|TRBJ2-5
CASSWPGRGLVETQYF
TGCGCCAGCAGCTGGCCGGGGCGGGGGCTAGTGGAGACCCAGTACTTC
>.|TRBV9|TRBJ2-7
CASSVDGTPGNEQYF
TGTGCCAGCAGCGTGGATGGGACACCTGGCAACGAGCAGTACTTC
>TRBD1|TRBV5-1|TRBJ1-1
CASSLGPGTGLNTEAFF
TGCGCCAGCAGCTTGGGCCCCGGGACAGGGTTGAACACTGAAGCTTTCTTT
>.|TRBV4-2|TRBJ2-1
CASSQDRAESYNEQFF
TGTGCCAGCAGCCAAGACAGGGCAGAATCCTACAATGAGCAGTTCTTC
>.|TRBV25-1|TRBJ1-6
CASSYPGMGNSPLHF
TGTGCCAGCAGTTACCCGGGAATGGGCAATTCACCCCTCCACTTT
>.|TRBV4-3|TRBJ2-2
CASSQETGSGVGTGELFF
TGCGCCAGCAGCCAAGAAACCGGGTCGGGTGTTGGCACCGGGGAGCTGTTTTTT
>.|TRBV5-4|TRBJ1-4
CASSEATNEKLFF
TGTGCCAGCAGCGAGGCAACTAATGAAAAACTGTTTTTT
>.|TRBV19|TRBJ1-5
CASSPPGLRSNQPQHF
TGTGCCAGTAGCCCTCCTGGGTTGAGGAGCAATCAGCCCCAGCATTTT
>.|TRBV5-1|TRBJ1-1
CASSSQPTNTEAFF
TGCGCCAGCAGCTCCCAGCCGACAAACACTGAAGCTTTCTTT
>TRBD2|TRBV25-1|TRBJ2-7
CASSDPGREQYF
TGTGCCAGCAGTGACCCCGGGAGGGAGCAGTACTTC
>TRBD2|TRBV30|TRBJ2-3
CAWSVLAGGNTQYF
TGTGCCTGGAGTGTACTAGCGGGGGGGAATACGCAGTATTTT
>TRBD1|TRBV7-9|TRBJ2-5
CASSSTRTGRDSETQYF
TGTGCCAGCAGCTCGACCCGGACAGGGCGGGACTCAGAGACCCAGTACTTC
>TRBD1|TRBV19|TRBJ2-5
CASSIYRGPGETQYF
TGTGCCAGTAGTATCTACAGGGGGCCGGGAGAGACCCAGTACTTC
>TRBD1|TRBV19|TRBJ1-2
CASRGQGGYGYTF
TGTGCCAGTAGAGGCCAGGGGGGATATGGCTACACCTTC
>TRBD1|TRBV5-6|TRBJ1-2
CASIDPSYRGRDGYTF
TGTGCCAGCATCGATCCTTCCTACAGGGGGCGAGATGGCTACACCTTC
>.|TRBV28|TRBJ1-1
CASSLKAERAFF
TGTGCCAGCAGTTTAAAGGCCGAGAGGGCTTTCTTT
>.|TRBV5-6|TRBJ1-2
CASRTATGQNGYTF
TGTGCCAGCAGAACGGCGACAGGACAAAATGGCTACACCTTC
>.|TRBV4-2|TRBJ2-7
CASSQSGRLHEQYF
TGTGCCAGCAGCCAGTCGGGAAGGCTCCACGAGCAGTACTTC
>.|TRBV30|TRBJ1-1
CAWSGHIDTEAFF
TGTGCCTGGAGTGGACATATTGACACTGAAGCTTTCTTT
>.|TRBV5-1|TRBJ2-5
CASSLLDSLGETQYF
TGCGCCAGCAGCTTACTGGACAGTCTCGGAGAGACCCAGTACTTC
>.|TRBV6-1|TRBJ2-2
CASSTAVHTGELFF
TGTGCCAGCTCCACAGCCGTACACACCGGGGAGCTGTTTTTT